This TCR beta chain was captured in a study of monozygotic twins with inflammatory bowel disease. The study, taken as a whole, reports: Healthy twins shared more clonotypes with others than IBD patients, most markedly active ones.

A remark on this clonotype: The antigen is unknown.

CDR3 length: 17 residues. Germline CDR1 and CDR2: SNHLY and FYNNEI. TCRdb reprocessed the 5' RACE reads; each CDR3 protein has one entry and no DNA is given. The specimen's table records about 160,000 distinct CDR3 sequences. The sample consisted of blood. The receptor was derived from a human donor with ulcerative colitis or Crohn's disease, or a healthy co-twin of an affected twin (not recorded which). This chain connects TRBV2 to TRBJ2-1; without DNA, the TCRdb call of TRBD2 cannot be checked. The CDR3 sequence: CASSERLGLAGYNEQFF.